The clone carrying this T cell receptor (beta chain) was counted at least ten times. Trimming pared 5 bases from V and 4 bases from J, leaving 14 bases between. The CDR3 spans 13 residues. CDR1 is DFQATT and CDR2 is SNEGSKA in the germline V gene (reference sequence). The cDNA came from 5'RACE, which used 10-nucleotide random UMIs. Sequencing runs each generated in excess of 180 million TCR-beta sequences derived from 15-18 subjects. Via MiXCR, TCRdb re-called the 5' RACE reads, giving one row per CDR3 protein. Of more than 25,000 distinct CDR3 sequences in the sample, 4% were seen once. This entry is derived from a study of neurological immune-mediated disorders.

The source is a middle-aged woman in good health. Sequencing was performed on CD4+ T cells from blood. The V call is TRBV20-1, the J call TRBJ1-2, with a possible D match to TRBD1 (6 bases). The CDR3 bases are TGCAGTGCTCCAACCGGGACAATCTATGGCTACACCTTC. Its protein product is CSAPTGTIYGYTF.